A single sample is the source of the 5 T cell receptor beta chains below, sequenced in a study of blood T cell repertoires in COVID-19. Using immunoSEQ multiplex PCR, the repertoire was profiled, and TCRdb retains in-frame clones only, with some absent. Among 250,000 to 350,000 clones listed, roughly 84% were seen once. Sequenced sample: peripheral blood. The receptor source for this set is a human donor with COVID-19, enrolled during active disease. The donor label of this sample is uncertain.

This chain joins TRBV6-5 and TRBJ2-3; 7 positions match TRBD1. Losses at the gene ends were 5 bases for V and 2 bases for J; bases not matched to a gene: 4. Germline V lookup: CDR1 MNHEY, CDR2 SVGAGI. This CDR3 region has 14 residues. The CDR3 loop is CASSRGGYTDTQYF. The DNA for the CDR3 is TGTGCCAGCAGTAGAGGGGGCTACACAGATACGCAGTATTTT.

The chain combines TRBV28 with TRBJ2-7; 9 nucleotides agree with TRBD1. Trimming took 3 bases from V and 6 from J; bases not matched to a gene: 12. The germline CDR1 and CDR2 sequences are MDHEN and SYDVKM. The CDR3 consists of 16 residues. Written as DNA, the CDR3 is TGTGCCAGCAGTTTGATAAGACAGGGGGTAGGGGGCGAGCAGTACTTC. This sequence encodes CASSLIRQGVGGEQYF.

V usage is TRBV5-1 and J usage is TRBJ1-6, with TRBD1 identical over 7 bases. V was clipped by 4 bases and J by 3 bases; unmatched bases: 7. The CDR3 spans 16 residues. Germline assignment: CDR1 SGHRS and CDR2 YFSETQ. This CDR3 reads CASSIDRAGYNSPLHF. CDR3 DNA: TGCGCCAGCAGCATCGACAGGGCTGGCTATAATTCACCCCTCCACTTT.

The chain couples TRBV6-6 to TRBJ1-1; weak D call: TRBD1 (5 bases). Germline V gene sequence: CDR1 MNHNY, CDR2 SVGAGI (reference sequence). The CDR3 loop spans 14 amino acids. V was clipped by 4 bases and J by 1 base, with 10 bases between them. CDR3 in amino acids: CASSFLGENTEAFF. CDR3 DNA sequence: TGTGCCAGCAGTTTCCTAGGGGAGAACACTGAAGCTTTCTTT.

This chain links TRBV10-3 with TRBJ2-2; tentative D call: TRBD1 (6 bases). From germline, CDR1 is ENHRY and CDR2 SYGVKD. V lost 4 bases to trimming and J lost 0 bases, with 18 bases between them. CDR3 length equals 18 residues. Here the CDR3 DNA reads TGTGCCATCAGTGCCCTGAGTGCGAGACAGGCGAACACCGGGGAGCTGTTTTTT. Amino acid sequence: CAISALSARQANTGELFF.